Below, 9 T cell receptor beta chains from the same sample are listed, as sequenced in a study of blood T cells in healthy people across ages. Primed by a sample-barcoded 5' primer and a J-beta primer mix, a second PCR proceeded for 7 to 11 cycles. MiXCR, run by TCRdb on the 5' RACE reads, gives a single entry per CDR3 protein. The sample lists 1.5 million to 2 million distinct CDR3 sequences; 28% were seen once. Source material: blood. The receptors were sampled from a young woman in good health.

This clonotype was found a few times. The rearrangement joins TRBV28 to TRBJ1-1, with 7 bases aligning to TRBD1. The CDR3 has 16 residues. Trimming took 6 bases from V and 1 from J; bases not matched to a gene: 11. Germline CDR1 reads MDHEN; CDR2 reads SYDVKM. This chain's CDR3 is CASSPTMNRGNTEAFF. Here the CDR3 DNA reads TGTGCCAGCAGCCCTACAATGAACAGGGGGAACACTGAAGCTTTCTTT. The full variable domain, completed using reference TRBV28 and TRBJ1-1, is DVKVTQSSRYLVKRTGEKVFLECVQDMDHENMFWYRQDPGLGLRLIYFSYDVKMKEKGDIPEGYSVSREKKERFSLILESASTNQTSMYLCASSPTMNRGNTEAFFGQGTRLTVV.

This clonotype came up a few times. V usage is TRBV5-6 and J usage is TRBJ2-6; D is unresolved. This CDR3 has 16 amino acids. V was cut by 3 bases and J by 4 bases, with 14 bases left in between. Germline loops: CDR1 SGHDT, CDR2 YYEEEE. The CDR3 DNA reads as TGTGCCAGCAGCTCGCGACGGAGAAAGGGGGCCAACGTCCTGACTTTC. The encoded protein is CASSSRRRKGANVLTF.

This chain connects TRBV29-1 to TRBJ2-5, with D possibly being TRBD1 or TRBD2 (5 bases each). The V gene lost 6 bases and the J gene lost 2 bases, with 19 bases spanning the gap. Germline-derived CDR1 and CDR2 are SQVTM and ANQGSEA. The length of the CDR3 is 15 residues. CDR3 amino acids: CSVTNEGLLQETQYF. For the CDR3, the DNA is TGCAGCGTAACTAATGAGGGGCTGCTTCAAGAGACCCAGTACTTC.

Comments on this clonotype: One junction end does not reproduce the germline sequence, and a read error may be involved. The rearrangement joins TRBV6-1 to TRBJ2-1, with 8 bases aligning to TRBD1. The J call is uncertain, as TRBJ2-7 better fits the DNA end. The CDR3 sequence is 13 residues long. Germline V lookup: CDR1 MNHNS, CDR2 SASEGT. CDR3 coding DNA: TGTGCCAGCAGTGGGACAGGGTTATACGGGCAGTACTTC. Its protein is CASSGTGLYGQYF.

The V gene is TRBV20-1, the J gene TRBJ2-3; D not resolved. The CDR3 has 15 residues. Germline assignment: CDR1 DFQATT and CDR2 SNEGSKA (reference sequence). V lost 0 bases, J lost 5 bases, and 15 bases lay in between. CDR3 nucleotide sequence: TGCAGTGCTAGAGATTCCGGAGTAGTAGGAGATACGCAGTATTTT. This gives the protein CSARDSGVVGDTQYF.

The chain links TRBV12-3 or TRBV12-4 to TRBJ1-1; D remains ambiguous. CDR3 size: 12 residues. V gave up 6 bases and J gave up 10 bases, with 15 bases separating them. The CDR3 here is CASSPGRPPAFF. The CDR3 DNA reads TGTGCCAGCAGCCCTGGACGCCCCCCAGCTTTCTTT.

Points on this clonotype: This may come from a read error, since a much larger clone is one base off. This rearrangement joins TRBV2 to TRBJ2-1, with TRBD2 matching over 7 bases. The CDR3 contains 14 residues. Germline loops: CDR1 SNHLY, CDR2 FYNNEI. CDR3: CACSEWGGGNEQFF. CDR3 bases: TGTGCCTGCAGTGAATGGGGGGGAGGCAATGAGCAGTTCTTC.

This clonotype was seen only a few times. The chain uses TRBV20-1 and TRBJ2-7, with 10 nucleotides matching TRBD1. J was trimmed by 5 bases and V by 6 bases; bases with no gene match: 7. The CDR3 is 13 amino acids. Germline CDR1 DFQATT, CDR2 SNEGSKA (reference sequence). CDR3 amino acids: CSADRGHVNEQYF. CDR3 bases: TGCAGTGCAGACAGGGGGCATGTGAACGAGCAGTACTTC.

The chain joins TRBV29-1 to TRBJ2-7; D may match TRBD1 or TRBD2 (5 bases each). V lost 7 bases and J lost 7, with 17 bases in between. The length of the CDR3 is 12 residues. Germline assignment: CDR1 SQVTM and CDR2 ANQGSEA. Here the CDR3 reads CSGDGPVGEQYF. The CDR3, as DNA: TGCAGCGGGGACGGACCGGTTGGAGAGCAGTACTTC.